One sample yielded the 30 T cell receptor beta chains listed below, sequenced in a study of regulatory T cells in long-lasting Graves disease (dated by TCRdb to about 2021). The time point label, read with the paper, signifies: newly diagnosed GD, antithyroid drugs for less than 3 months. For both TCR sequencing and RNA sequencing, RNA was extracted from PBMCs using TRIzol. Library method: multiplex PCR. Instrument on record: Illumina HiSeq 4000. CDR3 regions were amplified by Arm-PCR with iRepertoire HTBI primers to construct TCR beta libraries. TCRdb itself trimmed the public reads at Q25 with fastp, ran MiXCR and retained productive beta chains. Every entry covers one CDR3 protein and lists the most common genes and DNA from its rows. Across this sample there are approximately 480,000 distinct CDR3 sequences, with about 17% seen only once. The ten largest clones represent 9% to 15% of the sample.

Separately, the same data were catalogued under a study of T cells in Graves' hyperthyroidism and ophthalmopathy.

The source material was peripheral blood mononuclear cells (PBMCs), sampled at new diagnosis, from a patient treated with antithyroid drugs. The receptors were gathered from a man aged 40-50 years with Graves disease. Donor details come from another sample of the same person, matched by shared clones.

This clonotype has at least ten counts. This chain joins TRBV2 and TRBJ2-4; 10 nucleotides align to TRBD1. The germline V gene has CDR1 SNHLY and CDR2 FYNNEI. CDR3 size: 17 residues. The junction had 13 bases not matched to a gene; V was cut back by 5 bases and J by 6 bases. In nucleotides, the CDR3 is TGTGCCAGCAGTTACCGTACACTACGGGACAGGGGAAACATTCAGTACTTC. Its protein is CASSYRTLRDRGNIQYF. The full variable domain, its missing parts supplied by reference TRBV2 and TRBJ2-4, is EPEVTQTPSHQVTQMGQEVILRCVPISNHLYFYWYRQILGQKVEFLVSFYNNEISEKSEIFDDQFSVERPDGSNFTLKIRSTKLEDSAMYFCASSYRTLRDRGNIQYFGAGTRLSVL.

The V gene is TRBV5-6, the J gene TRBJ2-3, with TRBD2 matching over 8 bases. The CDR3 is 15 residues long. Trimming cost V 4 bases and J 1 base; bases outside gene matches: 5. Per the germline V gene, CDR1 is SGHDT and CDR2 is YYEEEE. CDR3 region: CASSPGGHGTDTQYF. CDR3 in DNA: TGTGCCAGCAGCCCGGGGGGGCATGGCACAGATACGCAGTATTTT. The full variable domain, completed using reference TRBV5-6 and TRBJ2-3, is DAGVTQSPTHLIKTRGQQVTLRCSPKSGHDTVSWYQQALGQGPQFIFQYYEEEERQRGNFPDRFSGHQFPNYSSELNVNALLLGDSALYLCASSPGGHGTDTQYFGPGTRLTVL.

This clonotype was found many times. The chain is built from TRBV30 and TRBJ2-5; TRBD1 agrees at 7 bases. The V and J ends lost 4 bases and 2 bases, in that order; junction bases with no gene match: 10. Germline-derived CDR1 and CDR2 are GTSNPN and SVGIG (reference sequence). The CDR3 is made up of 15 amino acids. CDR3 bases: TGTGCCTGGATCCCGGGACAGAGAATACAAGAGACCCAGTACTTC. As protein: CAWIPGQRIQETQYF. Supplemented by reference TRBV30 and TRBJ2-5, the full variable domain reads SQTIHQWPATLVQPVGSPLSLECTVEGTSNPNLYWYRQAAGRGLQLLFYSVGIGQISSEVPQNLSASRPQDRQFILSSKKLLLSDSGFYLCAWIPGQRIQETQYFGPGTRLLVL.

This clonotype came up a few times. CDR3 DNA: TGCAGTGCTAGACGGGTGGCGAGAACTAATGAAAAACTGTTTTTT. Amino acids: CSARRVARTNEKLFF. The chain is built from TRBV20-1 and TRBJ1-4; no definite D call. The germline V gene encodes CDR1 DFQATT and CDR2 SNEGSKA (reference sequence). The CDR3 is 15 residues long. Trimming removed 2 bases from V and 1 base from J, with 11 bases in between.

This clonotype was observed at least ten times. The chain joins TRBV12-3 or TRBV12-4 to TRBJ1-3; unclear D gene. V lost 11 bases and J 2 bases, leaving 10 bases between the germline ends. The CDR3 loop spans 12 amino acids. The CDR3 reads CAGRRPGNTIYF. The CDR3 nucleotides read TGTGCCGGCCGACGTCCTGGAAACACCATATATTTT.

This clonotype was recorded at least ten times. This rearrangement joins TRBV3-1 to TRBJ1-1; D possibly corresponds to TRBD1 (6 bases). CDR1 LGHDT and CDR2 YNNKEL come from the germline V gene (reference sequence). The CDR3 loop spans 16 amino acids. Trimming stripped 5 bases from V and 3 bases from J, with 19 bases between. The CDR3 DNA sequence: TGTGCCAGCAGCGCACCGGGACAACTGTACGACACTGAAGCTTTCTTT. Its protein product is CASSAPGQLYDTEAFF.

This clonotype was counted between two and nine times. The J gene is TRBJ2-7, the V gene TRBV20-1, with 10 bases fitting TRBD2. V lost 1 base and J lost 9; bases outside the gene matches: 9. This CDR3 is built from 14 residues. The germline CDR1 and CDR2 sequences are DFQATT and SNEGSKA (reference sequence). The CDR3 region has the DNA TGCAGTGCTAGAGGGGGTGGACTAGCGGTTTCGCAGTACTTC. Its translation: CSARGGGLAVSQYF.

There are a few counts of this clonotype. The chain combines TRBV27 with TRBJ2-6; no reliable D call. The CDR3 covers 13 residues. V shed 6 bases and J shed 5 bases, with 8 bases lying between them. The germline V gene has CDR1 MNHEY and CDR2 SMNVEV (reference sequence). The CDR3 protein is CASSLRRANVLTF. In nucleotides, the CDR3 is TGTGCCAGCAGCCTCCGTAGGGCCAACGTCCTGACTTTC.

V and J are TRBV28 and TRBJ2-3; no definite D call. Germline loops: CDR1 MDHEN, CDR2 SYDVKM. This CDR3 has 12 amino acids. Trimming removed 5 bases at V and 10 bases at J, with 13 bases between. The DNA of the CDR3 is TGTGCCAGCAGTCCTCTGGTGGATGCGCAGTATTTT. This gives the protein CASSPLVDAQYF.

The CDR3 here is CATSDSKGNGYTF. DNA for the CDR3: TGTGCCACCAGTGATTCGAAGGGGAATGGCTACACCTTC. The V and J genes are TRBV24-1 and TRBJ1-2; perhaps TRBD1 as D (5 bases). This CDR3 region has 13 residues. Germline lookup yields CDR1 KGHDR and CDR2 SFDVKD. The V end lost 2 bases, the J end lost 6 bases, and 9 bases lay between the germline ends.

The rearrangement links TRBV6-2 or TRBV6-3 to TRBJ1-2; D gene ambiguous. Germline CDR1 and CDR2: MNHEY and SVGEGT. CDR3 length: 15 residues. V was cut by 6 bases and J by 0 bases, with 14 bases left in between. CDR3 amino acids: CASSAEAGSNYGYTF. The DNA of the CDR3 is TGTGCCAGCAGCGCAGAGGCAGGTTCTAACTATGGCTACACCTTC.

This clonotype was counted many times. The V call is TRBV30, the J call TRBJ2-7, with TRBD1 identical over 7 bases. The CDR3 spans 15 residues. Germline-derived CDR1 and CDR2 are GTSNPN and SVGIG (reference sequence). Trimming at V came to 3 bases and at J to 3 bases, leaving 11 bases not matched to a gene. The CDR3 DNA is TGTGCCTGGAGAACCCCCGGGACAGTGTACTACGAGCAGTACTTC. Translation: CAWRTPGTVYYEQYF.

This clonotype has more than one count but fewer than ten. V and J are TRBV30 and TRBJ2-1, with D unclear. The CDR3 covers 14 residues. Germline values: CDR1 GTSNPN, CDR2 SVGIG (reference sequence). Trimming shortened V by 1 base and J by 0 bases, and 7 bases separated the two germline ends. The CDR3 here is CAWSAVSSYNEQFF. As DNA, the CDR3 is TGTGCCTGGAGTGCCGTGAGCTCCTACAATGAGCAGTTCTTC.

This clonotype was found a few times. The chain recombines TRBV9 with TRBJ2-3; TRBD2 matches at 7 bases. The germline V gene encodes CDR1 SGDLS and CDR2 YYNGEE. The ends lost 0 bases at V and 6 bases at J; junction bases unmatched: 13. This CDR3 is 17 amino acids long. For the CDR3, the DNA is TGTGCCAGCAGCGTAGGGGGGGGAGCGGGAATTTTGGATACGCAGTATTTT. This encodes CASSVGGGAGILDTQYF.

The chain uses TRBV29-1 and TRBJ1-6, with D unresolved. The CDR3 covers 13 residues. V lost 7 bases and J lost 6, with 13 bases in between. Germline loops: CDR1 SQVTM, CDR2 ANQGSEA. The CDR3 here is CSAASGLNSPLHF. CDR3 DNA: TGCAGCGCAGCGTCGGGCCTTAATTCACCCCTCCACTTT.

This chain links TRBV29-1 with TRBJ2-1; 9 bases map to TRBD2. CDR1 is SQVTM, CDR2 ANQGSEA, per germline. The CDR3 has 13 residues. The ends lost 5 bases at V and 9 bases at J; junction bases unmatched: 8. The CDR3 loop is CSVRAGGPVEQFF. The DNA for the CDR3 is TGCAGCGTTCGGGCGGGAGGGCCGGTTGAGCAGTTCTTC.

There are a few counts of this clonotype. V gene TRBV5-1 combines with J gene TRBJ2-3; D remains ambiguous. This CDR3 has 15 residues. The germline V and J ends were trimmed by 0 bases and 4 bases, with 12 bases remaining between them. In germline, CDR1 is SGHRS, CDR2 YFSETQ. CDR3 protein: CASSLAGFVSDTQYF. The CDR3 nucleotides read TGCGCCAGCAGCTTGGCTGGGTTTGTTTCAGATACGCAGTATTTT.

This clonotype was observed at least ten times. V and J are TRBV5-1 and TRBJ2-3; 12 nucleotides agree with TRBD2. Germline V gene sequence: CDR1 SGHRS, CDR2 YFSETQ. The CDR3 has 18 amino acids. Unmatched junction bases numbered 13, after V lost 4 bases and J lost 4 bases. The DNA for the CDR3 is TGCGCCAGCAGCCTGGGTCTAGCGGGAGGGCCTGGCGCAGATACGCAGTATTTT. Translating gives CASSLGLAGGPGADTQYF.

This clonotype came up many times. The rearrangement uses TRBV20-1 and TRBJ2-3; TRBD1 matches 10 bases. With V trimmed by 6 bases and J by 5 bases, 5 bases remained unmatched. This CDR3 has 13 residues. Germline V CDR1 and CDR2: DFQATT, SNEGSKA (reference sequence). CDR3 nucleotide sequence: TGCAGTGCAATGACAGGGGGCGGAGATACGCAGTATTTT. This codes for CSAMTGGGDTQYF.

This clonotype was picked up many times. The chain employs TRBV11-1 and TRBJ2-1; D is perhaps TRBD2 (5 bases). Germline-derived CDR1 and CDR2 are SGHAT and FQDESV (reference sequence). The CDR3 loop spans 15 amino acids. Trimming removed 0 bases at V and 8 bases at J, with 14 bases between. CDR3 coding DNA: TGTGCCAGCAGCTTAGCGCTCGAGGGAGTGTATGAGCAGTTCTTC. Protein sequence: CASSLALEGVYEQFF. Full variable domain (outside the CDR3, taken from reference TRBV11-1 and TRBJ2-1): EAEVAQSPRYKITEKSQAVAFWCDPISGHATLYWYRQILGQGPELLVQFQDESVVDDSQLPKDRFSAERLKGVDSTLKIQPAELGDSAMYLCASSLALEGVYEQFFGPGTRLTVL.

This clonotype was seen many times. The V and J genes are TRBV13 and TRBJ2-7; 11 positions agree with TRBD2. V gave up 0 bases and J gave up 0 bases; unmatched junction bases: 7. The CDR3 is made up of 18 amino acids. Per germline, CDR1 PRHDT and CDR2 FYEKMQ (reference sequence). The CDR3 DNA reads as TGTGCCAGCAGCTTAGGGTTCCTAGCGGGAGGCGCCTCCTACGAGCAGTACTTC. It is translated as CASSLGFLAGGASYEQYF. Using reference TRBV13 and TRBJ2-7 for the parts outside the CDR3, the full variable domain is AAGVIQSPRHLIKEKRETATLKCYPIPRHDTVYWYQQGPGQDPQFLISFYEKMQSDKGSIPDRFSAQQFSDYHSELNMSSLELGDSALYFCASSLGFLAGGASYEQYFGPGTRLTVT.

This clonotype has a count of ten or more. The chain employs TRBV12-3 or TRBV12-4 and TRBJ2-3, with D hard to call. V lost 2 bases and J 0 bases, leaving 9 bases between the germline ends. This CDR3 is 15 amino acids long. The CDR3 reads CASSLNLGSTDTQYF. In DNA, the CDR3 is TGTGCCAGCAGTTTAAATCTCGGTAGCACAGATACGCAGTATTTT.

As concerns this clonotype: A much larger clone is a single base away; this may be a read error. The J gene is TRBJ2-1, the V gene TRBV6-1; TRBD2 might be the D (8 bases). V lost 10 bases and J lost 4, with 23 bases in between. The CDR3 covers 16 residues. In germline, CDR1 is MNHNS, CDR2 SASEGT. The CDR3 reads CANNVKGAGGYNEQFF. The CDR3 region has the DNA TGTGCCAACAACGTTAAGGGGGCGGGAGGTTACAATGAGCAGTTCTTC.

This clonotype showed up many times. This chain's CDR3 is CASSQGRASYNEQFF. DNA of the CDR3: TGTGCCAGCTCCCAAGGGAGGGCCTCCTACAATGAGCAGTTCTTC. This chain uses TRBV6-2 or TRBV6-3 with TRBJ2-1; 7 bases align to TRBD2. Unmatched junction bases numbered 7, after V lost 8 bases and J lost 0 bases. The CDR3 has 15 residues. Germline CDR1 and CDR2: MNHEY and SVGEGT.

In its sample, this clonotype was seen many times. The gene calls are TRBV7-8 and TRBJ2-1; TRBD2 aligns across 8 bases. The junction had 0 bases not matched to a gene; V was cut back by 0 bases and J by 2 bases. This CDR3 contains 15 residues. Germline V gives CDR1 SGHVS, CDR2 FQNEAQ. The CDR3 sequence is CASSLASGTYNEQFF. The CDR3 nucleotides read TGTGCCAGCAGCTTAGCTAGCGGGACCTACAATGAGCAGTTCTTC. The full variable domain, its missing parts supplied by reference TRBV7-8 and TRBJ2-1, is GAGVSQSPRYKVAKRGQDVALRCDPISGHVSLFWYQQALGQGPEFLTYFQNEAQLDKSGLPSDRFFAERPEGSVSTLKIQRTQQEDSAVYLCASSLASGTYNEQFFGPGTRLTVL.

This clonotype has ten or more counts. V usage is TRBV28 and J usage is TRBJ1-5; D gene ambiguous. The CDR3 has 15 amino acids. The germline CDR1 and CDR2 sequences are MDHEN and SYDVKM. V lost 6 bases and J lost 3, with 15 bases in between. CDR3 nucleotides: TGTGCCAGCAGCACTCCGACTGGGTCCAATCAGCCCCAGCATTTT. This translates into CASSTPTGSNQPQHF.

This clonotype is a singleton in its sample. The chain uses TRBV28 and TRBJ2-3, with 9 bases fitting TRBD2. The CDR3 consists of 16 residues. Germline values: CDR1 MDHEN, CDR2 SYDVKM. Losses at the gene ends were 4 bases for V and 4 bases for J; bases not matched to a gene: 9. CDR3 sequence reads: CASSWGGAGGSDTQYF. The CDR3 DNA is TGTGCCAGCAGTTGGGGGGGAGCGGGAGGATCAGATACGCAGTATTTT. The full variable domain, completed using reference TRBV28 and TRBJ2-3, is DVKVTQSSRYLVKRTGEKVFLECVQDMDHENMFWYRQDPGLGLRLIYFSYDVKMKEKGDIPEGYSVSREKKERFSLILESASTNQTSMYLCASSWGGAGGSDTQYFGPGTRLTVL.

This clonotype was observed at least ten times. The rearrangement joins TRBV11-3 to TRBJ2-3; D is unresolved. Trimming pared 3 bases from V and 2 bases from J, leaving 9 bases between. CDR3 length: 14 amino acids. Germline values: CDR1 SGHNT, CDR2 YENEEA. CDR3 nucleotide sequence: TGTGCCAGCAGCTTTTACAGAACCACAGATACGCAGTATTTT. Residues: CASSFYRTTDTQYF.

This clonotype has a count of ten or more. This sequence joins TRBV14 and TRBJ2-2; TRBD2 matches at 8 bases. The germline gives CDR1 SGHDN, CDR2 FVKESK. The CDR3 totals 15 residues. After removal of 3 bases from V and 3 bases from J, the junction contained 3 bases not matched to a gene. The CDR3 reads CASSQEREHTGELFF. CDR3 DNA: TGTGCCAGCAGCCAGGAGCGGGAGCACACCGGGGAGCTGTTTTTT. The entire variable domain, with the rest obtained from reference TRBV14 and TRBJ2-2, is as follows: EAGVTQFPSHSVIEKGQTVTLRCDPISGHDNLYWYRRVMGKEIKFLLHFVKESKQDESGMPNNRFLAERTGGTYSTLKVQPAELEDSGVYFCASSQEREHTGELFFGEGSRLTVL.

The table lists this clonotype with a few counts. This sequence joins TRBV10-3 and TRBJ1-3; 8 positions match TRBD1. The CDR3 extends over 12 amino acids. Per the germline V gene, CDR1 is ENHRY and CDR2 is SYGVKD. V was pared by 10 bases and J by 6 bases, with 5 bases of the junction left unmatched. The CDR3 region has the DNA TGTGCCACCTCGACAGGGGAAAACACCATATATTTT. Its protein is CATSTGENTIYF.